These T cell receptor beta chains were read from a single sample in a study of T-cell memory formation after mild COVID-19. TCRdb itself ran the 5' RACE reads through MiXCR, one entry per CDR3 protein. The sample includes around 340,000 distinct CDR3 sequences, about an eighth seen only once; the top ten take 20% to 25%. The source material was PBMCs or a T cell subset sorted from them (not recorded which). The receptors shown here come from a man aged 18 to 35 who had mild COVID-19 (a few samples of this study predate the infection). Cell type and time point are not known. Both conserved end residues are part of each CDR3. The order of the fields is V gene, D gene, clone size, J gene, CDR3 protein, CDR3 DNA. D genes are given only for firm matches. Clone sizes are given selectively: once, few, many, or a class where the clone is expanded.

v_call: TRBV5-1
d_call: TRBD2
clone_size: -
j_call: TRBJ2-1
cdr3_aa: CASSWGLAGAYNEQFF
cdr3_nt: TGCGCCAGCAGCTGGGGACTAGCGGGGGCCTACAATGAGCAGTTCTTC

v_call: TRBV5-6
d_call: -
clone_size: many
j_call: TRBJ2-3
cdr3_aa: CASSVGGNRIDTQYF
cdr3_nt: TGTGCCAGCAGCGTCGGCGGGAACCGGATAGATACGCAGTATTTT

v_call: TRBV2
d_call: -
clone_size: -
j_call: TRBJ1-2
cdr3_aa: CASSEALPGIVYGYTF
cdr3_nt: TGTGCCAGCAGTGAAGCGCTCCCAGGGATTGTCTATGGCTACACCTTC

v_call: TRBV12-3/TRBV12-4
d_call: -
clone_size: -
j_call: TRBJ1-6
cdr3_aa: CASSPRQVSSPLHF
cdr3_nt: TGTGCCAGCAGTCCCCGACAGGTTTCATCACCCCTCCACTTT

v_call: TRBV27
d_call: -
clone_size: few
j_call: TRBJ2-7
cdr3_aa: CASSLAGIEQYF
cdr3_nt: TGTGCCAGCAGTTTAGCGGGGATCGAGCAGTACTTC

v_call: TRBV10-3
d_call: TRBD1
clone_size: -
j_call: TRBJ2-2
cdr3_aa: CAISWGQGGGELFF
cdr3_nt: TGTGCCATCAGTTGGGGACAGGGCGGCGGGGAGCTGTTTTTT

v_call: TRBV11-2
d_call: -
clone_size: -
j_call: TRBJ1-1
cdr3_aa: CASSLDLQGTGAFF
cdr3_nt: TGTGCCAGCAGCTTAGATTTACAAGGGACGGGTGCTTTCTTT

v_call: TRBV6-2/TRBV6-3
d_call: -
clone_size: -
j_call: TRBJ2-1
cdr3_aa: CASSYSPGDEQFF
cdr3_nt: TGTGCCAGCAGTTACTCGCCCGGGGATGAGCAGTTCTTC

v_call: TRBV9
d_call: -
clone_size: once
j_call: TRBJ1-1
cdr3_aa: CASGGDETEAFF
cdr3_nt: TGTGCCAGTGGGGGGGACGAGACTGAAGCTTTCTTT

v_call: TRBV7-2
d_call: TRBD2
clone_size: few
j_call: TRBJ2-3
cdr3_aa: CASQLAGGVDTQYF
cdr3_nt: TGTGCCAGCCAACTAGCGGGGGGGGTAGATACGCAGTATTTT

v_call: TRBV6-2/TRBV6-3
d_call: TRBD1
clone_size: few
j_call: TRBJ2-7
cdr3_aa: CASSYSKETGDHEQYF
cdr3_nt: TGTGCCAGCAGTTACTCGAAGGAGACAGGGGACCACGAGCAGTACTTC

v_call: TRBV4-1
d_call: -
clone_size: few
j_call: TRBJ2-7
cdr3_aa: CASSQSSSGYEQYF
cdr3_nt: TGCGCCAGCAGCCAGTCTAGCAGCGGCTACGAGCAGTACTTC

v_call: TRBV7-2
d_call: -
clone_size: many
j_call: TRBJ2-3
cdr3_aa: CASSSFADTQYF
cdr3_nt: TGTGCCAGCAGCTCCTTCGCAGATACGCAGTATTTT

v_call: TRBV27
d_call: -
clone_size: few
j_call: TRBJ2-5
cdr3_aa: CASSSPPQAQYF
cdr3_nt: TGTGCCAGCAGTTCCCCGCCGCAGGCCCAGTACTTC

v_call: TRBV2
d_call: TRBD1
clone_size: -
j_call: TRBJ1-1
cdr3_aa: CASSRYRDRGMNTEAFF
cdr3_nt: TGTGCCAGCAGTCGTTACCGGGACAGAGGCATGAACACTGAAGCTTTCTTT

v_call: TRBV20-1
d_call: -
clone_size: -
j_call: TRBJ2-5
cdr3_aa: CSANFHTQETQYF
cdr3_nt: TGCAGTGCTAATTTCCATACCCAAGAGACCCAGTACTTC

v_call: TRBV28
d_call: -
clone_size: -
j_call: TRBJ2-3
cdr3_aa: CASSLRDKSTDTQYF
cdr3_nt: TGTGCCAGCAGTTTACGGGACAAAAGCACAGATACGCAGTATTTT

v_call: TRBV3-2
d_call: -
clone_size: few
j_call: TRBJ2-3
cdr3_aa: CASSQEATKTDTQYF
cdr3_nt: TGTGCCAGCAGCCAAGAGGCAACAAAGACAGATACGCAGTATTTT

v_call: TRBV7-9
d_call: TRBD1
clone_size: few
j_call: TRBJ1-1
cdr3_aa: CASSLGQVVEAFF
cdr3_nt: TGTGCCAGCAGCTTGGGACAGGTCGTAGAAGCTTTCTTT

v_call: TRBV29-1
d_call: -
clone_size: few
j_call: TRBJ1-1
cdr3_aa: CSVVVQGLAEAFF
cdr3_nt: TGCAGCGTTGTAGTCCAGGGCCTCGCTGAAGCTTTCTTT

v_call: TRBV4-1
d_call: -
clone_size: -
j_call: TRBJ2-3
cdr3_aa: CASSQSGSGTLGDTQYF
cdr3_nt: TGCGCCAGCAGCCAAAGTGGGTCAGGGACCCTCGGGGATACGCAGTATTTT

v_call: TRBV5-1
d_call: -
clone_size: many
j_call: TRBJ2-5
cdr3_aa: CASSLGRGLDQETQYF
cdr3_nt: TGCGCCAGCAGCTTGGGGCGGGGCCTGGACCAAGAGACCCAGTACTTC

v_call: TRBV7-2
d_call: -
clone_size: -
j_call: TRBJ2-1
cdr3_aa: CASRREDVSYNEQFF
cdr3_nt: TGTGCCAGCCGCAGGGAGGATGTCTCCTACAATGAGCAGTTCTTC

v_call: TRBV7-2
d_call: TRBD1
clone_size: -
j_call: TRBJ1-5
cdr3_aa: CASSLGVEPGQGFSNQPQHF
cdr3_nt: TGTGCCAGCAGCTTAGGAGTCGAACCGGGACAGGGGTTTTCTAATCAGCCCCAGCATTTT

v_call: TRBV5-1
d_call: TRBD2
clone_size: -
j_call: TRBJ2-7
cdr3_aa: CASSFWRGATYEQYF
cdr3_nt: TGCGCCAGCAGCTTTTGGCGGGGGGCCACATACGAGCAGTACTTC

v_call: TRBV19
d_call: -
clone_size: -
j_call: TRBJ2-2
cdr3_aa: CASSPGDWYNINTGELFF
cdr3_nt: TGTGCCAGTAGCCCCGGTGACTGGTATAATATTAACACCGGGGAGCTGTTTTTT

v_call: TRBV29-1
d_call: TRBD1
clone_size: -
j_call: TRBJ1-2
cdr3_aa: CSVHRGLGGIDYGYTF
cdr3_nt: TGCAGCGTTCACAGGGGATTAGGCGGCATAGACTATGGCTACACCTTC

v_call: TRBV20-1
d_call: -
clone_size: few
j_call: TRBJ2-7
cdr3_aa: CSASREPYEQYF
cdr3_nt: TGCAGTGCTAGCCGGGAGCCTTACGAGCAGTACTTC

v_call: TRBV7-2
d_call: -
clone_size: -
j_call: TRBJ1-5
cdr3_aa: CASSLVSLGREPQHF
cdr3_nt: TGTGCCAGCAGCTTGGTCAGTCTGGGAAGAGAACCCCAGCATTTT

v_call: TRBV27
d_call: TRBD2
clone_size: few
j_call: TRBJ2-3
cdr3_aa: CASSTPGLAVADTQYF
cdr3_nt: TGTGCCAGCAGTACGCCGGGACTAGCGGTGGCAGATACGCAGTATTTT

v_call: TRBV9
d_call: -
clone_size: -
j_call: TRBJ1-4
cdr3_aa: CASSVGGGPYEKLFF
cdr3_nt: TGTGCCAGCAGCGTAGGGGGGGGTCCGTATGAAAAACTGTTTTTT

v_call: TRBV12-5
d_call: TRBD1
clone_size: once
j_call: TRBJ2-5
cdr3_aa: CASALPDRGRETQYF
cdr3_nt: TGTGCTAGTGCTCTCCCGGACAGGGGGCGGGAGACCCAGTACTTC

v_call: TRBV20-1
d_call: TRBD2
clone_size: many
j_call: TRBJ2-5
cdr3_aa: CSARDNLAVQETQYF
cdr3_nt: TGCAGTGCTAGAGATAACCTAGCGGTCCAAGAGACCCAGTACTTC

v_call: TRBV7-8
d_call: -
clone_size: few
j_call: TRBJ2-3
cdr3_aa: CASSPSGPGGPDTDTQYF
cdr3_nt: TGTGCCAGCAGCCCTAGCGGACCGGGGGGCCCGGATACAGATACGCAGTATTTT

v_call: TRBV20-1
d_call: TRBD2
clone_size: -
j_call: TRBJ2-2
cdr3_aa: CSANRGSGGAHGELFF
cdr3_nt: TGCAGTGCTAACCGCGGCAGCGGGGGGGCTCACGGGGAGCTGTTTTTT

v_call: TRBV28
d_call: -
clone_size: -
j_call: TRBJ2-2
cdr3_aa: CASRQRLTTGELFF
cdr3_nt: TGTGCCAGTAGGCAGCGTTTGACGACCGGGGAGCTGTTTTTT

v_call: TRBV6-5
d_call: -
clone_size: many
j_call: TRBJ2-1
cdr3_aa: CASGHRSGSSYNEQFF
cdr3_nt: TGTGCCAGCGGCCATAGGTCTGGGAGCTCCTACAATGAGCAGTTCTTC

v_call: TRBV28
d_call: -
clone_size: few
j_call: TRBJ2-5
cdr3_aa: CASSSRQVFQETQYF
cdr3_nt: TGTGCCAGCAGTTCCCGACAGGTATTCCAAGAGACCCAGTACTTC

v_call: TRBV9
d_call: -
clone_size: many
j_call: TRBJ2-3
cdr3_aa: CASSEWGFPDTQYF
cdr3_nt: TGTGCCAGCAGCGAATGGGGTTTCCCAGATACGCAGTATTTT

v_call: TRBV5-5
d_call: TRBD2
clone_size: few
j_call: TRBJ2-1
cdr3_aa: CASSQGAGGIYNEQFF
cdr3_nt: TGTGCCAGCAGCCAAGGCGCGGGGGGAATTTACAATGAGCAGTTCTTC

v_call: TRBV2
d_call: -
clone_size: -
j_call: TRBJ2-2
cdr3_aa: CASSLIGVGELFF
cdr3_nt: TGTGCCAGCAGTCTAATAGGGGTCGGGGAGCTGTTTTTT

v_call: TRBV4-2
d_call: TRBD1
clone_size: few
j_call: TRBJ2-3
cdr3_aa: CASSRPDRGGTDTQYF
cdr3_nt: TGTGCCAGCAGCCGACCTGACAGGGGAGGCACAGATACGCAGTATTTT

v_call: TRBV3-1
d_call: -
clone_size: few
j_call: TRBJ2-6
cdr3_aa: CASQNSGANVLTF
cdr3_nt: TGTGCCAGCCAGAATTCTGGGGCCAACGTCCTGACTTTC

v_call: TRBV20-1
d_call: -
clone_size: -
j_call: TRBJ2-7
cdr3_aa: CSGTTFSFSYEQYF
cdr3_nt: TGCAGTGGGACAACCTTCTCGTTCTCCTACGAGCAGTACTTC

v_call: TRBV7-2
d_call: TRBD1
clone_size: large
j_call: TRBJ1-1
cdr3_aa: CASSLGSGGTEAFF
cdr3_nt: TGTGCCAGCAGCTTAGGGTCAGGGGGCACTGAAGCTTTCTTT

v_call: TRBV7-9
d_call: TRBD2
clone_size: many
j_call: TRBJ2-3
cdr3_aa: CASRTGGFPDTQYF
cdr3_nt: TGTGCCAGCAGGACGGGAGGGTTCCCAGATACGCAGTATTTT

v_call: TRBV6-5
d_call: -
clone_size: -
j_call: TRBJ2-6
cdr3_aa: CASMDSGANVLTF
cdr3_nt: TGTGCCAGCATGGATTCCGGGGCCAACGTCCTGACTTTC

v_call: TRBV5-5
d_call: -
clone_size: -
j_call: TRBJ1-1
cdr3_aa: CASNPAPNTEAFF
cdr3_nt: TGTGCCAGCAACCCGGCACCGAACACTGAAGCTTTCTTT

v_call: TRBV4-1
d_call: TRBD2
clone_size: -
j_call: TRBJ2-1
cdr3_aa: CASSQAAGQNEQFF
cdr3_nt: TGCGCCAGCAGCCAAGCAGCGGGGCAAAATGAGCAGTTCTTC

v_call: TRBV10-2
d_call: TRBD1
clone_size: -
j_call: TRBJ2-5
cdr3_aa: CASSGSTGGEETQYF
cdr3_nt: TGCGCCAGCAGTGGCTCAACAGGGGGCGAAGAGACCCAGTACTTC

v_call: TRBV5-1
d_call: -
clone_size: -
j_call: TRBJ2-3
cdr3_aa: CASRLRGSADTQYF
cdr3_nt: TGCGCCAGCAGGTTGAGGGGTAGCGCAGATACGCAGTATTTT

v_call: TRBV2
d_call: TRBD1
clone_size: -
j_call: TRBJ1-6
cdr3_aa: CASSADEGARSPLHF
cdr3_nt: TGTGCCAGCAGTGCAGACGAGGGGGCGCGTTCACCCCTCCACTTT

v_call: TRBV5-1
d_call: TRBD2
clone_size: many
j_call: TRBJ2-1
cdr3_aa: CASSLERGDWDEQFF
cdr3_nt: TGCGCCAGCAGCTTGGAACGGGGGGACTGGGATGAGCAGTTCTTC

v_call: TRBV20-1
d_call: -
clone_size: -
j_call: TRBJ2-3
cdr3_aa: CSASGTTLNTDTQYF
cdr3_nt: TGCAGTGCTAGTGGGACCACCCTCAACACAGATACGCAGTATTTT

v_call: TRBV6-5
d_call: -
clone_size: -
j_call: TRBJ1-1
cdr3_aa: CASSLIDMNTEAFF
cdr3_nt: TGTGCCAGCAGCTTAATTGACATGAACACTGAAGCTTTCTTT

v_call: TRBV18
d_call: -
clone_size: -
j_call: TRBJ2-3
cdr3_aa: CASSPSADTQYF
cdr3_nt: TGTGCCAGCTCACCATCGGCTGATACGCAGTATTTT

v_call: TRBV5-5
d_call: TRBD1
clone_size: few
j_call: TRBJ2-3
cdr3_aa: CASSFRGTGESDTQYF
cdr3_nt: TGTGCCAGCAGCTTTCGGGGGACAGGGGAGTCAGATACGCAGTATTTT